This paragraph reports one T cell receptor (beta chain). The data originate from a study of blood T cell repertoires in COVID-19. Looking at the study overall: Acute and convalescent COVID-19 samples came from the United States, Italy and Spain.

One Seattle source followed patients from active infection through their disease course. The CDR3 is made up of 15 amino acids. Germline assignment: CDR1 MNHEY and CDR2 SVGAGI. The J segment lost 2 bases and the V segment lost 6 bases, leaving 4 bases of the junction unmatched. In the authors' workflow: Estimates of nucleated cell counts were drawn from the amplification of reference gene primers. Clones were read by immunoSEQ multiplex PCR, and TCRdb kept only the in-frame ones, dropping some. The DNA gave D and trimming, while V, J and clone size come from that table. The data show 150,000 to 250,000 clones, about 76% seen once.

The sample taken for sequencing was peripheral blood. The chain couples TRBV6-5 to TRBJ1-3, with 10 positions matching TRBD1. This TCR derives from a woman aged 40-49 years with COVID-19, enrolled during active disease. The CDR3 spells CASSRQGATGNTIYF. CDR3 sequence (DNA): TGTGCCAGCAGCCGACAGGGGGCCACTGGAAACACCATATATTTT.